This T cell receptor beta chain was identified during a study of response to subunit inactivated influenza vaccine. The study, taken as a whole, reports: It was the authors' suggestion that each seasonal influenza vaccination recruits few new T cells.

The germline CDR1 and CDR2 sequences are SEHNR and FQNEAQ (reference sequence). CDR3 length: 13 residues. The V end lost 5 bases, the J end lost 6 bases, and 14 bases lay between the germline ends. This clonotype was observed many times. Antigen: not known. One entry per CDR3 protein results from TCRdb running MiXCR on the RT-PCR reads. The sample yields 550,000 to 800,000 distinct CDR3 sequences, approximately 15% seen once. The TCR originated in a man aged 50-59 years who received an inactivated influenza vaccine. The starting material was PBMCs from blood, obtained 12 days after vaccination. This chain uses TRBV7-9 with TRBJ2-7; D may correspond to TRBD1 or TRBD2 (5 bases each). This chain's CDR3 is CASSPSPGSEQYF. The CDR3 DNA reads TGTGCCAGCAGCCCCTCCCCAGGGAGCGAGCAGTACTTC. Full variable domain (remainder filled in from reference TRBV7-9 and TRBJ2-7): DTGVSQNPRHKITKRGQNVTFRCDPISEHNRLYWYRQTLGQGPEFLTYFQNEAQLEKSRLLSDRFSAERPKGSFSTLEIQRTEQGDSAMYLCASSPSPGSEQYFGPGTRLTVT.